A selection of T cell receptor beta chains follows, all from one sample in a study of blood T cells in healthy people across ages. TCRdb re-analysed the 5' RACE reads in MiXCR, keeping a single row per CDR3 protein. The data hold just over 1 million distinct CDR3 sequences, with 45% observed a single time. Sequencing was carried out using blood. Receptors originate from an older woman in good health. CDR3s include the opening cysteine and the closing phenylalanine or tryptophan. The D gene is left open where the match is weak. Clone size is shown for a subset of rows, as once, few, many or a class of expanded clone.

size: NA
D: NA
V: TRBV6-4
J: TRBJ2-7
CDR3: CRTGPYEQYF
DNA: TGTCGGACGGGCCCCTACGAGCAGTACTTC

size: NA
D: TRBD1
V: TRBV11-2
J: TRBJ2-7
CDR3: CASSRTTDRIYEQYF
DNA: TGTGCCAGCAGCCGAACAACGGACAGGATCTACGAGCAGTACTTC

size: NA
D: TRBD2
V: TRBV20-1
J: TRBJ2-3
CDR3: CSARKAGGRDTQYF
DNA: TGCAGTGCTAGAAAAGCGGGAGGGAGGGATACGCAGTATTTT

size: NA
D: TRBD1
V: TRBV20-1
J: TRBJ2-2
CDR3: CSARDLVVTGGITGELFF
DNA: TGCAGTGCTAGAGATCTGGTGGTGACAGGGGGCATCACCGGGGAGCTGTTTTTT

size: NA
D: NA
V: TRBV9
J: TRBJ2-7
CDR3: CASNVVPSYEQYF
DNA: TGTGCCAGCAACGTAGTACCTTCCTACGAGCAGTACTTC

size: few
D: TRBD2
V: TRBV12-3/TRBV12-4
J: TRBJ2-1
CDR3: CASSPAGLASYNEQFF
DNA: TGTGCCAGCAGCCCCGCGGGACTAGCCTCCTACAATGAGCAGTTCTTC

size: NA
D: TRBD1
V: TRBV6-5
J: TRBJ1-2
CDR3: CASSYSGGRGDGYTF
DNA: TGTGCCAGCAGTTACTCCGGCGGCAGGGGGGATGGCTACACCTTC

size: NA
D: NA
V: TRBV20-1
J: TRBJ2-5
CDR3: CSATPTLNSYNEQYF
DNA: TGCAGTGCAACCCCCACTCTGAACTCCTACAATGAGCAGTACTTC

size: once
D: NA
V: TRBV4-1
J: TRBJ1-4
CDR3: CASSPTLGHGQEKLFF
DNA: TGCGCCAGCAGCCCAACACTGGGTCACGGACAGGAAAAACTGTTTTTT

size: few
D: NA
V: TRBV5-8
J: TRBJ2-3
CDR3: CASGTRADTQYF
DNA: TGTGCCAGCGGCACTAGGGCCGATACGCAGTATTTT

size: few
D: NA
V: TRBV3-1
J: TRBJ2-3
CDR3: CASSQASPLAQYF
DNA: TGTGCCAGCAGCCAAGCCAGCCCGCTCGCGCAGTATTTT

size: NA
D: NA
V: TRBV12-3/TRBV12-4
J: TRBJ1-6
CDR3: CASSFALSSYNSPLHF
DNA: TGTGCCAGCAGTTTTGCTCTGAGCTCCTATAATTCACCCCTCCACTTT

size: NA
D: NA
V: TRBV7-9
J: TRBJ2-1
CDR3: CASRLFYEQFF
DNA: TGTGCCAGCAGACTATTCTATGAGCAGTTCTTC

size: NA
D: TRBD1
V: TRBV2
J: TRBJ2-3
CDR3: CASRRGPVQDTQYF
DNA: TGTGCCAGCAGGAGGGGGCCGGTGCAGGATACGCAGTATTTT

size: NA
D: NA
V: TRBV11-2
J: TRBJ2-3
CDR3: CASSLVWGNTDTQYF
DNA: TGTGCCAGCAGCTTAGTTTGGGGAAACACAGATACGCAGTATTTT

size: NA
D: TRBD2
V: TRBV5-1
J: TRBJ2-1
CDR3: CASRTSGRSDEQFF
DNA: TGCGCCAGCAGGACTAGCGGGAGGTCCGATGAGCAGTTCTTC

size: NA
D: NA
V: TRBV5-1
J: TRBJ1-2
CDR3: CASSLGAGGYYGYTF
DNA: TGCGCCAGCAGCTTGGGCGCGGGGGGCTACTATGGCTACACCTTC

size: few
D: TRBD2
V: TRBV6-2/TRBV6-3
J: TRBJ2-1
CDR3: CASRALRVAGKYEQFF
DNA: TGTGCCAGCCGCGCGTTGAGAGTAGCGGGAAAGTATGAGCAGTTCTTC

size: NA
D: NA
V: TRBV6-1
J: TRBJ2-5
CDR3: CASSEGASWGETQYF
DNA: TGTGCCAGCAGTGAGGGGGCTAGCTGGGGGGAGACCCAGTACTTC

size: NA
D: NA
V: TRBV2
J: TRBJ1-4
CDR3: CASSGDGGGEKLFF
DNA: TGTGCCAGCAGTGGTGACGGGGGAGGAGAAAAACTGTTTTTT

size: NA
D: NA
V: TRBV5-4
J: TRBJ1-2
CDR3: CASSSGTLYGYTF
DNA: TGTGCCAGCAGCTCAGGGACACTCTATGGCTACACCTTC

size: few
D: NA
V: TRBV12-3/TRBV12-4
J: TRBJ1-2
CDR3: CASSFPGPYGYTF
DNA: TGTGCCAGCAGTTTCCCCGGACCCTATGGCTACACCTTC

size: few
D: TRBD1
V: TRBV9
J: TRBJ1-5
CDR3: CASSVEGGGQGRNQPQHF
DNA: TGTGCCAGCAGCGTAGAAGGGGGGGGACAGGGTCGCAATCAGCCCCAGCATTTT

size: NA
D: TRBD2
V: TRBV2
J: TRBJ2-5
CDR3: CASSEGTSGSSLGETQYF
DNA: TGTGCCAGCAGTGAAGGGACTAGCGGGAGTAGCCTGGGAGAGACCCAGTACTTC

size: NA
D: TRBD2
V: TRBV24-1
J: TRBJ2-5
CDR3: CATSDFGEREGETQYF
DNA: TGTGCCACCAGTGATTTTGGTGAGCGGGAGGGGGAGACCCAGTACTTC

size: many
D: NA
V: TRBV4-2
J: TRBJ2-5
CDR3: CASSQDNEEETQYF
DNA: TGTGCCAGCAGCCAAGATAACGAAGAAGAGACCCAGTACTTC

size: NA
D: TRBD2
V: TRBV20-1
J: TRBJ2-1
CDR3: CSARDMGGGLEWEQFF
DNA: TGCAGTGCTAGAGATATGGGTGGAGGACTAGAGTGGGAGCAGTTCTTC

size: NA
D: TRBD2
V: TRBV20-1
J: TRBJ2-5
CDR3: CSASALAAVSAQYF
DNA: TGCAGTGCTAGTGCCCTAGCGGCCGTTTCGGCGCAGTACTTC

size: NA
D: NA
V: TRBV27
J: TRBJ1-1
CDR3: CASSLSGFMNTEAFF
DNA: TGTGCCAGCAGTTTATCCGGGTTCATGAACACTGAAGCTTTCTTT

size: NA
D: NA
V: TRBV25-1
J: TRBJ1-4
CDR3: CASSEYAGGNNEKLFF
DNA: TGTGCCAGCAGTGAATATGCTGGCGGAAATAATGAAAAACTGTTTTTT

size: few
D: TRBD2
V: TRBV20-1
J: TRBJ2-7
CDR3: CSARASPGLPGEQYF
DNA: TGCAGTGCTAGAGCTTCCCCGGGACTACCAGGCGAGCAGTACTTC

size: NA
D: TRBD1
V: TRBV5-6
J: TRBJ1-2
CDR3: CASSRQGLSNYGYTF
DNA: TGTGCCAGCAGCCGACAGGGATTGTCTAACTATGGCTACACCTTC

size: NA
D: NA
V: TRBV4-1
J: TRBJ2-1
CDR3: CASSQDQYNEQFF
DNA: TGCGCCAGCAGCCAAGACCAATACAATGAGCAGTTCTTC

size: few
D: NA
V: TRBV25-1
J: TRBJ1-1
CDR3: CASGPQVGPAFF
DNA: TGTGCCAGCGGGCCACAGGTTGGACCAGCTTTCTTT

size: NA
D: NA
V: TRBV20-1
J: TRBJ2-6
CDR3: CSARAASSGANVLTF
DNA: TGCAGTGCAAGAGCAGCGTCCTCTGGGGCCAACGTCCTGACTTTC

size: NA
D: NA
V: TRBV20-1
J: TRBJ2-1
CDR3: CSARDSGPSTYNEQFF
DNA: TGCAGTGCTAGGGACAGTGGCCCGAGTACTTACAATGAGCAGTTCTTC

size: NA
D: TRBD1
V: TRBV20-1
J: TRBJ1-4
CDR3: CSANGQGGSNEKLFF
DNA: TGCAGTGCAAACGGACAGGGCGGATCTAATGAAAAACTGTTTTTT

size: few
D: NA
V: TRBV24-1
J: TRBJ2-1
CDR3: CATSDSSHSSYNEQFF
DNA: TGTGCCACCAGCGACTCTAGCCATAGCTCCTACAATGAGCAGTTCTTC

size: NA
D: NA
V: TRBV5-1
J: TRBJ2-7
CDR3: CASSLGQGLASYEQYF
DNA: TGCGCCAGCAGCTTGGGGCAGGGATTGGCGTCCTACGAGCAGTACTTC